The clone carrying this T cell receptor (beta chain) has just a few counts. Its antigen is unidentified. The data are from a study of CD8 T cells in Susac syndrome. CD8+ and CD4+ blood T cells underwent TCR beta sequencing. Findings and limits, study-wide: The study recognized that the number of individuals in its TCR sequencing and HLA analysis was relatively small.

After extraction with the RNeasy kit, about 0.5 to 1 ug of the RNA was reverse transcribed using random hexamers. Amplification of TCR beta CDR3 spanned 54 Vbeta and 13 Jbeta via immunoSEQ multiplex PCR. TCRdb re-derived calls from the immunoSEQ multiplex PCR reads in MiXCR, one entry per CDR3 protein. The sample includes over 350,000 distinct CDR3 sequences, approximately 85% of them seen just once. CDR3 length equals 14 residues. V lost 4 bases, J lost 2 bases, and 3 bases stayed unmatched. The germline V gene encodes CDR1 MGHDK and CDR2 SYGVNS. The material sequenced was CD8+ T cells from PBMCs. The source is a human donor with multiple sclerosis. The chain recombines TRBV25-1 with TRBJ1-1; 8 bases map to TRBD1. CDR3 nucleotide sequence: TGTGCCAGCAGTGTCGGACAGGGAAACACTGAAGCTTTCTTT. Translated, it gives CASSVGQGNTEAFF.